This T cell receptor beta chain was observed in a study of CD8+ T cells in alopecia areata. Notes on the study in general: Lesional scalp, notably in alopecia totalis/universalis, had clonality above that of normal scalp.

This clone has more than one count but fewer than ten. Its specificity is not known. Trimming removed 5 bases from V and 0 bases from J, with 11 bases in between. The germline gives CDR1 SGHTA, CDR2 FQGTGA. The CDR3 spans 15 residues. From PBMCs, CD4+ and CD8+ T cells were sorted. Extracted from the samples, RNA was reverse transcribed into cDNA to serve as the sequencing template. Data came from immunoSEQ multiplex PCR; TCRdb stores just in-frame clones and leaves some out. The sample yields some 180,000 clones, about 56% seen once. The sequencing sample was made of CD8+ T cells sorted from blood. This clonotype originated in a human donor in good health. The J gene is TRBJ2-1, the V gene TRBV7-3, with D hard to call. CDR3 nucleotides: TGTGCCAGCAGCCACCTTTCAAGCTCCTACAATGAGCAGTTCTTC. Amino acid sequence: CASSHLSSSYNEQFF.